This T cell receptor beta chain was observed in a study of cytomegalovirus exposure and HLA in healthy donors. This clone appeared a single time. 60 Vbeta and 13 Jbeta primers were used in PCR. The data were produced by immunoSEQ multiplex PCR, yet TCRdb's version contains in-frame clones alone and is incomplete. The data hold about 160,000 clones, with around 88% observed a single time. Sequencing was carried out using PBMCs. The clonotype originates from a woman aged 25 to 39 in good health and CMV-seronegative.

CDR3 in DNA: TGTGCCAGCAGTTTAAGGTCGGGGTGGCAGCCCCAGCATTTT. Its protein is CASSLRSGWQPQHF. The chain employs TRBV27 and TRBJ1-5; D gene ambiguous. The CDR3 totals 14 residues. V lost 2 bases and J 7 bases, leaving 12 bases between the germline ends. Germline V gene lookup returns CDR1 MNHEY and CDR2 SMNVEV (reference sequence).